This T cell receptor (beta chain) was identified during a study of T cells of healthy individuals. A few counts support this clonotype. MiXCR, run by TCRdb on the 5' RACE reads, gives a single entry per CDR3 protein. The sample has some 100,000 distinct CDR3 sequences, approximately 15% seen once. The CDR3 sequence is 14 residues long. Germline trimming cut 0 bases from V and 8 bases from J; bases unmatched to any gene: 7. Per the germline V gene, CDR1 is DFQATT and CDR2 is SNEGSKA (reference sequence). V is TRBV20-1 and J is TRBJ1-2; TRBD1 aligns across 9 bases. The source is a human donor in good health. The DNA of the CDR3 is TGCAGTGCTAGAGAGCCCGGGACAGGGATCGGCTACACCTTC. Translating it yields CSAREPGTGIGYTF.